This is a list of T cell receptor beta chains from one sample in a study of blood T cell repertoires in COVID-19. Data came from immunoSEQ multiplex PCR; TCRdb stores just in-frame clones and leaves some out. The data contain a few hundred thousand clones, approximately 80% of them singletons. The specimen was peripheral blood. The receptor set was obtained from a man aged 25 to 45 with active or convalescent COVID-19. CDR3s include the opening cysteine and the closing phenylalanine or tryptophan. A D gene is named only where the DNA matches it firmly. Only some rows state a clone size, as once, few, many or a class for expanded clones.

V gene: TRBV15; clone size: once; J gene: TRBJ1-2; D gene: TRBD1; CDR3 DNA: TGTGCCACCAGCCCGACAGGGGACTATGGCTACACCTTC; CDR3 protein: CATSPTGDYGYTF
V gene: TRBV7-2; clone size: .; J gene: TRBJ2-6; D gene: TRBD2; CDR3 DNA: TGTGCCAGCAGCTTATACGCGGGGGGCTCTGGGGCCAACGTCCTGACTTTC; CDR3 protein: CASSLYAGGSGANVLTF
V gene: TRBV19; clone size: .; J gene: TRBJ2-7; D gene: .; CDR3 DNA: TGTGCCAGTAGCCCCAGGCGGGGTAGCTCCTACGAGCAGTACTTC; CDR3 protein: CASSPRRGSSYEQYF
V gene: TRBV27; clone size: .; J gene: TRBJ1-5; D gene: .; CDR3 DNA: TGTGCCAGCAGTTTAGGGGCCAATCAGCCCCAGCATTTT; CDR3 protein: CASSLGANQPQHF
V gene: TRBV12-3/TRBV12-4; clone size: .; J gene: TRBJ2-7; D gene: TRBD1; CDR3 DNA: TGTGCCAGCAGTTCGGGACAGGGAATTGGGCAGTACTTC; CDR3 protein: CASSSGQGIGQYF
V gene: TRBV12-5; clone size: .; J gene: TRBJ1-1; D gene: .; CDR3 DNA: TGTGCTAGTCGGATATGGGGGGGGACCACTGAAGCTTTCTTT; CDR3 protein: CASRIWGGTTEAFF
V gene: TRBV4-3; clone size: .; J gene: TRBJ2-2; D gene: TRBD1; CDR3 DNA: TGCGCCAGCAGCTCGAGGACAGGGGGCGGGGGTTGGGCCGGGGAGCTGTTTTTT; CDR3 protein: CASSSRTGGGGWAGELFF
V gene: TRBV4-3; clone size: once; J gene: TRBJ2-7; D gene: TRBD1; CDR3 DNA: TGCGCCAGCAGCCAAGACTCGACAGGGAGCGCCTCCTACGAGCAGTACTTC; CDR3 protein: CASSQDSTGSASYEQYF
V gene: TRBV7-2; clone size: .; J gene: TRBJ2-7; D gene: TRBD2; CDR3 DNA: TGTGCCAGCAGCTTTACGGGGGGGTCGGTGGAGCAGTACTTC; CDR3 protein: CASSFTGGSVEQYF
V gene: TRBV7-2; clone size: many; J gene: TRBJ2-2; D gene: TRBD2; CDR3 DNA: TGTGCCAGCAGCTTTCAGGGAGGGACCGGGGAGCTGTTTTTT; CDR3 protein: CASSFQGGTGELFF
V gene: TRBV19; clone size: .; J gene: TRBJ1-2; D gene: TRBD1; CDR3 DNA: TGTGCCAGTAGTGACAGGGAAAATGGCTACACCTTC; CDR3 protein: CASSDRENGYTF
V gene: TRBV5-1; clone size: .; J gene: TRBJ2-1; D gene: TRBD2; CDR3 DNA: TGCGCCAGCAAACCCTCGGGCGGGAGCAATGAGCAGTTCTTC; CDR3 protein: CASKPSGGSNEQFF
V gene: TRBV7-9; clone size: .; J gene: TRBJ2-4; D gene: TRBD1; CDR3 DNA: TGTGCCAGCAGCCACGACAGGGGTGGAAACATTCAGTACTTC; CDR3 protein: CASSHDRGGNIQYF
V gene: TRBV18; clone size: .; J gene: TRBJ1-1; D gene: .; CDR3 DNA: TGTGCCAGCTCACCTCTAGACAGCCTGAACACTGAAGCTTTCTTT; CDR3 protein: CASSPLDSLNTEAFF
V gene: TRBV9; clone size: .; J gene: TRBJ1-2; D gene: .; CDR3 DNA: TGTGCCAGCAGCGTAGGGCAGGGTTGGTTTGGCTACACCTTC; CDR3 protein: CASSVGQGWFGYTF
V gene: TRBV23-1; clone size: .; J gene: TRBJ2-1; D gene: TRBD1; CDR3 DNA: TGCGCCAGCAGTCGCCCAGGGTGGGAGAGGGGGCGCTTATACAATGAGCAGTTCTTC; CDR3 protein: CASSRPGWERGRLYNEQFF
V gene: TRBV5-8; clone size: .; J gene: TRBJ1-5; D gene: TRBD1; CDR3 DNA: TGTGCCAGCAGCCCGGGACAGTACCTAAATCAGCCCCAGCATTTT; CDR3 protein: CASSPGQYLNQPQHF
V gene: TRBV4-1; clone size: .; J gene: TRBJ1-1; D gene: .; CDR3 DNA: TGCGCCAGCAGCCAAGCCGGGTCTATGAACACTGAAGCTTTCTTT; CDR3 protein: CASSQAGSMNTEAFF
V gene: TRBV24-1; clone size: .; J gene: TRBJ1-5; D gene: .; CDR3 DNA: TGTGCCACCAGTGATTTGGACACTTATCAGCCCCAGCATTTT; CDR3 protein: CATSDLDTYQPQHF
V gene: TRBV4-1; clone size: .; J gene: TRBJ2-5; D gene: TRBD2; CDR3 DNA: TGCGCCAGCAGCCAAGAGCGGGAGTATGGGACCCAGTACTTC; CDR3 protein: CASSQEREYGTQYF
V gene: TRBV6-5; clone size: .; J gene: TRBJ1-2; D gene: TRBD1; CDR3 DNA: TGTGCCAGCAGTTACATTGGACAGGCTTATGGCTACACCTTC; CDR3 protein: CASSYIGQAYGYTF
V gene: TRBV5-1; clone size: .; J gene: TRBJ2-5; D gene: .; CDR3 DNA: TGCGCCAGCATGCGGGACGGACCTAGTACCCAGTACTTC; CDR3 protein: CASMRDGPSTQYF
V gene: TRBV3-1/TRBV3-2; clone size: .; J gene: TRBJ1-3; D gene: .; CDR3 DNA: TGTGCCAGCAGCCAAGAAGCGGCTCCCCGCCGCGGGGGCTCTGGAAACACCATATATTTT; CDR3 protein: CASSQEAAPRRGGSGNTIYF
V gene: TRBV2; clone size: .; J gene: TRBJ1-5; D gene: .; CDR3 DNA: TGTGCCAGCAGTGAAGCCCCGGGGGAGTCCCAGCATTTT; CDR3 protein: CASSEAPGESQHF
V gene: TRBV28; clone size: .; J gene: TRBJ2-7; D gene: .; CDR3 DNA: TGTGCCAGCAGTCACATCACAGGTACCCAAGTCTCCTTC; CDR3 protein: CASSHITGTQVSF
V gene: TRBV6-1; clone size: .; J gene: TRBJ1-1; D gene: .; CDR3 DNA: TGTGCCAGCAGTGAACTCGGGGGTGGGACTGAAGCTTTCTTT; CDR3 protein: CASSELGGGTEAFF
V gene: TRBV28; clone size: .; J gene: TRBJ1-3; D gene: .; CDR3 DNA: TGTGCCAGCATAGGTGGGCCCAGCATTACTGGAAACACCATATATTTT; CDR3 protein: CASIGGPSITGNTIYF
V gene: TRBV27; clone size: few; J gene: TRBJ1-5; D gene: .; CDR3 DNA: TGTGCCAGCAGTCTACGTCCGGGGAATCAGCCCCAGCATTTT; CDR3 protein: CASSLRPGNQPQHF
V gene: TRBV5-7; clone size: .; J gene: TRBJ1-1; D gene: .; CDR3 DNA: TGTGCCAGCAGCTTGGAGCGGGGGGATGACACTGAAGCTTTCTTT; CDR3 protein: CASSLERGDDTEAFF
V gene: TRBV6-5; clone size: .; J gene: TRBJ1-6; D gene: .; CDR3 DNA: TGTGCCAGCAGTTACGAGGATAATTCACCCCTCCACTTT; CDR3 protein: CASSYEDNSPLHF
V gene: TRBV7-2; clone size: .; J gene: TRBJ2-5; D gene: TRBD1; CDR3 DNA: TGTGCCAGCCTAAAGCGACAGGGTCTACAAGAGACCCAGTACTTC; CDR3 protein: CASLKRQGLQETQYF
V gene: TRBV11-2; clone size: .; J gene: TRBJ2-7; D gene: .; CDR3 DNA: TGTGCCAGCAGCTTCCAGGCCTCCTACGAGCAGTACTTC; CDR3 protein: CASSFQASYEQYF
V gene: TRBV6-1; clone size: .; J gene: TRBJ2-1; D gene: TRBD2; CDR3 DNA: TGTGCCAGCAGTGCTACTGGCGGGGGGGCCCCCTGGGAGCAGTTCTTC; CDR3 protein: CASSATGGGAPWEQFF
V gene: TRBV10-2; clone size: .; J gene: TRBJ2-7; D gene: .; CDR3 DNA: TGCGCCACCCGGGGACAAACTTACGAGCAGTACTTC; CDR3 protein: CATRGQTYEQYF
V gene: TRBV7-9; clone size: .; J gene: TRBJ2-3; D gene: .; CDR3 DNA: TGTGCCAGCAGCCCGGTTTGGGGCGGGATGGGCACAGATACGCAGTATTTT; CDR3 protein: CASSPVWGGMGTDTQYF
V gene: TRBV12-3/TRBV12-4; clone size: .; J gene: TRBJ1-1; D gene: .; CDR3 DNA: TGTGCCAGCAGTTTGTACACTAAGGCTTTCTTT; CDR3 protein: CASSLYTKAFF
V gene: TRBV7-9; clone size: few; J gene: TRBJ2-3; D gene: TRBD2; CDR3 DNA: TGTGCCAGCAGCCCGGGACTAGCGGAGAGCACAGATACGCAGTATTTT; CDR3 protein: CASSPGLAESTDTQYF
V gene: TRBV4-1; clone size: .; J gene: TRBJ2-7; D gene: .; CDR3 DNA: TGCGCCAGCAGCCCCCGGGACACAAGCTCCTACGAGCAGTACTTC; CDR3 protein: CASSPRDTSSYEQYF
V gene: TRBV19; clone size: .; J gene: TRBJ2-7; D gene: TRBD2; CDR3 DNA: TGTGCCAGTAGTACCCCTAGCGGCGAGCAGTACTTC; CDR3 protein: CASSTPSGEQYF
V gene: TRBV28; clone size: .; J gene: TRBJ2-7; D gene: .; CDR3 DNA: TGTGCCAGCAGTAGGTTCGGGCCAGGAGGTTACGAGCAGTACTTC; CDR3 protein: CASSRFGPGGYEQYF
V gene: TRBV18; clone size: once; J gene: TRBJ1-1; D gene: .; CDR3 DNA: TGTGCCAGCTCACCGGCAGGGGCCTTGAACACTGAAGCTTTCTTT; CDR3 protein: CASSPAGALNTEAFF
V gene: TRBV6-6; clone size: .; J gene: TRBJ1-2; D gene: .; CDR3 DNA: TGTGCCAGCCTGGACCTCGACAGTTTGTTGGGCTACACCTTC; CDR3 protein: CASLDLDSLLGYTF
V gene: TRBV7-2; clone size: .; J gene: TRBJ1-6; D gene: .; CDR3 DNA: TGTGCCAGCAGCCCTAGCTGGAATTCACCCCTCCACTTT; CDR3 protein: CASSPSWNSPLHF
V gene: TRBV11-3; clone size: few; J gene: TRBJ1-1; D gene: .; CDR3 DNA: TGTGCCAGCAGCATACAGGGAGATACTGAAGCTTTCTTT; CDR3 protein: CASSIQGDTEAFF
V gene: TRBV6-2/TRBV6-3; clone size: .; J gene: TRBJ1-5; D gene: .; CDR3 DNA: TGTGCCAGCAGCTCCCTAGGTGGGGGGAATCAGCCCCAGCATTTT; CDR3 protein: CASSSLGGGNQPQHF
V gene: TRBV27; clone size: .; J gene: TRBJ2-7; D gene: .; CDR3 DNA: TGTGCCAGCAGTTTATCGGGACTCAACTACGAGCAGTACTTC; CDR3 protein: CASSLSGLNYEQYF
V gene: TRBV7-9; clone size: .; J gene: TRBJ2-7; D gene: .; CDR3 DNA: TGTGCCAGCAGCACCGATACTACAGGGATGAGGGAGCAGTACTTC; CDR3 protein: CASSTDTTGMREQYF
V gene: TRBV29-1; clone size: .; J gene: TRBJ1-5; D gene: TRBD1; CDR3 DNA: TGCAGCGTTGGGGATGTACCGGGACAGAGCAATCAGCCCCAGCATTTT; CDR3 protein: CSVGDVPGQSNQPQHF